One and the same sample provided the 31 T cell receptor beta chains below, sequenced in a study of Ad26.COV2.S vaccination and SARS-CoV-2 variants. Clones were read by immunoSEQ multiplex PCR, and TCRdb kept only the in-frame ones, dropping some. The repertoire holds 400,000 to 450,000 clones, 92% seen once, with more than 1.5% in the top ten. Treatment specified: some 19 received Ad26.COV2.S at low or high dose, single or two shots; five or six received placebo; per-sample allocation not given. The study sampled participants on day 63 after the first vaccine or placebo injection. The specimen comprised peripheral blood, sampled in a trial of Ad26.COV2.S vaccine versus placebo. All receptors derive from a person between 18 and 59 years old who received the Ad26.COV2.S COVID-19 vaccine or a placebo.

The chain carries TRBV7-6 and TRBJ1-2; no firm D call. Germline V CDR1 and CDR2: SGHVS, FNYEAQ. This CDR3 is 11 amino acids long. The V gene lost 5 bases and the J gene lost 7 bases, with 8 bases spanning the gap. CDR3: CASSLQGGYTF. The CDR3 DNA reads TGTGCCAGCAGCCTTCAAGGTGGCTACACCTTC.

The rearrangement joins TRBV27 to TRBJ2-5, with D maybe TRBD1 (6 bases). The length of the CDR3 is 13 residues. Germline lookup yields CDR1 MNHEY and CDR2 SMNVEV (reference sequence). V was shortened by 5 bases and J by 13 bases, with 20 bases between the two germline ends. CDR3 sequence reads: CASSPPGTRAPYF. The CDR3 bases are TGTGCCAGCAGTCCGCCCGGGACACGGGCCCCGTACTTC.

This clone has only a few counts. The CDR3 DNA reads as TGTGCCAGCGTTTATTCATGGACCGGGGAGCTGTTTTTT. Protein product: CASVYSWTGELFF. This rearrangement joins TRBV12-3 or TRBV12-4 to TRBJ2-2, with no clear D. Between the trimmed V and J ends, which lost 8 bases and 5 bases, there was a span of 12 bases. The CDR3 covers 13 residues.

This chain connects TRBV29-1 to TRBJ1-1; 7 bases match TRBD1. The CDR3 totals 13 residues. Germline trimming cut 6 bases from V and 2 bases from J; bases unmatched to any gene: 6. CDR1 is SQVTM and CDR2 is ANQGSEA in the germline V gene. CDR3 DNA: TGCAGCGTGATGACAGGGTTTAACACTGAAGCTTTCTTT. It is translated as CSVMTGFNTEAFF. Combining the CDR3 with reference TRBV29-1 and TRBJ1-1 gives the whole variable domain SAVISQKPSRDICQRGTSLTIQCQVDSQVTMMFWYRQQPGQSLTLIATANQGSEATYESGFVIDKFPISRPNLTFSTLTVSNMSPEDSSIYLCSVMTGFNTEAFFGQGTRLTVV.

V gene TRBV6-5 combines with J gene TRBJ2-1, with 7 bases fitting TRBD2. CDR3 length: 14 residues. The germline V gene encodes CDR1 MNHEY and CDR2 SVGAGI. The trim removed 10 bases at V and 2 bases at J, leaving 8 bases unmatched. CDR3 amino acids: CATQLGGAYNEQFF. Written as DNA, the CDR3 is TGTGCCACCCAGTTGGGGGGGGCCTACAATGAGCAGTTCTTC.

V usage is TRBV6-5 and J usage is TRBJ1-6; D not resolved. Trimming removed 0 bases from V and 4 bases from J, with 10 bases in between. CDR1 is MNHEY, CDR2 SVGAGI, per germline. There are 16 residues in the CDR3. The CDR3 DNA is TGTGCCAGCAGTTACTCGAGGGCGGGATATAATTCACCCCTCCACTTT. This codes for CASSYSRAGYNSPLHF.

The chain joins TRBV9 to TRBJ2-3; weak D call: TRBD2 (6 bases). CDR1 SGDLS and CDR2 YYNGEE come from the germline V gene. V lost 2 bases, J lost 2 bases, and 12 bases lay in between. The CDR3 covers 15 residues. CDR3 in amino acids: CASSVGGSHTDTQYF. For the CDR3, the DNA is TGTGCCAGCAGCGTGGGGGGTTCCCACACAGATACGCAGTATTTT.

As DNA, the CDR3 is TGTGCCAGTAGTATGGGGCAGGGCCACCGGGGTACTGAAGCTTTCTTT. It encodes CASSMGQGHRGTEAFF. The chain couples TRBV19 to TRBJ1-1, with D perhaps matching TRBD1 (5 bases). The CDR3 contains 16 residues. The V and J ends lost 3 bases and 5 bases respectively, with 19 bases between them. Per germline, CDR1 LNHDA and CDR2 SQIVND (reference sequence).

The V and J genes are TRBV30 and TRBJ1-6; D call uncertain. The V end was cut by 2 bases, the J end by 6 bases, with 14 bases between. CDR1 is GTSNPN, CDR2 SVGIG, per germline (reference sequence). The CDR3 is 15 amino acids. The CDR3 nucleotides read TGTGCCTGGAGTTGGGCGACCCCTGTTAATTCACCCCTCCACTTT. Translation: CAWSWATPVNSPLHF.

V and J are TRBV19 and TRBJ1-4, with 11 nucleotides matching TRBD1. Germline lookup yields CDR1 LNHDA and CDR2 SQIVND (reference sequence). V dropped 5 bases and J dropped 7; count of bases not matched to a gene: 6. This CDR3 region has 15 residues. This CDR3 reads CASSQPDRGREKLFF. The CDR3 region has the DNA TGTGCCAGTAGTCAACCGGACAGGGGGCGTGAAAAACTGTTTTTT.

The chain links TRBV19 to TRBJ1-1; D remains unclear. Trimming cost V 5 bases and J 4 bases, with 14 bases left between them. CDR1 and CDR2 from the germline V gene are LNHDA and SQIVND (reference sequence). The length of the CDR3 is 14 residues. The CDR3 DNA sequence: TGTGCCAGTAGTCCTTCTAGGGTTCCCACTGAAGCTTTCTTT. Translation: CASSPSRVPTEAFF.

The V call is TRBV7-9, the J call TRBJ1-1; D remains unclear. V was cut by 0 bases and J by 1 base, with 15 bases left in between. The CDR3 sequence is 17 residues long. Per germline, CDR1 SEHNR and CDR2 FQNEAQ (reference sequence). CDR3 sequence (DNA): TGTGCCAGCAGCTTAGCGTACATTTCGAAGGAGAACACTGAAGCTTTCTTT. This gives the protein CASSLAYISKENTEAFF.

J is TRBJ1-1 and V is TRBV19; D is ambiguous. The length of the CDR3 is 13 residues. Per germline, CDR1 LNHDA and CDR2 SQIVND (reference sequence). With 3 bases removed from V and 1 base from J, the gap between germline ends came to 6 bases. The DNA of the CDR3 is TGTGCCAGTAGTATCCCAGGGAACACTGAAGCTTTCTTT. It yields the protein CASSIPGNTEAFF.

The CDR3 region is CASSTGGVKSEAFF. In nucleotides, the CDR3 is TGTGCCAGCAGCACAGGGGGGGTTAAATCTGAAGCTTTCTTT. The rearrangement joins TRBV7-8 to TRBJ1-1, with 8 bases aligning to TRBD1. Losses at the gene ends were 5 bases for V and 6 bases for J; bases not matched to a gene: 8. The CDR3 is 14 amino acids. The germline V gene has CDR1 SGHVS and CDR2 FQNEAQ. Filled out from reference TRBV7-8 and TRBJ1-1, the complete variable domain reads GAGVSQSPRYKVAKRGQDVALRCDPISGHVSLFWYQQALGQGPEFLTYFQNEAQLDKSGLPSDRFFAERPEGSVSTLKIQRTQQEDSAVYLCASSTGGVKSEAFFGQGTRLTVV.

V is TRBV15 and J is TRBJ1-2; 9 bases match TRBD1. The germline CDR1 and CDR2 sequences are LNHNV and YYDKDF (reference sequence). The CDR3 length is 17 residues. The V segment lost 2 bases and the J segment 4 bases; nucleotides outside the gene matches: 11. The DNA for the CDR3 is TGTGCCACCAGCAGACCCACCCCAGGGACAGGGACCTATGGCTACACCTTC. Amino acid sequence: CATSRPTPGTGTYGYTF. Looking up the rest from reference TRBV15 and TRBJ1-2 gives the full variable domain: DAMVIQNPRYQVTQFGKPVTLSCSQTLNHNVMYWYQQKSSQAPKLLFHYYDKDFNNEADTPDNFQSRRPNTSFCFLDIRSPGLGDTAMYLCATSRPTPGTGTYGYTFGSGTRLTVV.

The chain links TRBV6-6 to TRBJ2-7; the D gene is possibly TRBD1 (6 bases). Germline V gene data show CDR1 as MNHNY and CDR2 as SVGAGI (reference sequence). Trimming shortened V by 5 bases and J by 3 bases, and 17 bases separated the two germline ends. The CDR3 sequence is 15 residues long. The CDR3 protein is CASSRSARGGYEQYF. CDR3 coding DNA: TGTGCCAGCAGTCGATCGGCCAGAGGGGGCTACGAGCAGTACTTC.

In regard to this clone: Other DNA variants within this sample encode the same CDR3. The chain has TRBV24-1 and TRBJ2-5, with unresolved D. Germline V gene lookup returns CDR1 KGHDR and CDR2 SFDVKD. Trimming removed 3 bases at V and 4 bases at J, with 2 bases between. The CDR3 spans 11 residues. The CDR3 bases are TGTGCCACCAGTGATGGAGAGACCCAGTACTTC. It is translated as CATSDGETQYF.

This clone has a single count. The chain links TRBV27 to TRBJ2-7; 7 bases match TRBD2. The CDR3 runs to 15 residues. Per the germline V gene, CDR1 is MNHEY and CDR2 is SMNVEV (reference sequence). J gave up 3 bases and V 2 bases, and 7 bases lay outside the gene matches. DNA for the CDR3: TGTGCCAGCAGTTTAGGTCCAGCGGGGCACTACGAGCAGTACTTC. Translated, it gives CASSLGPAGHYEQYF.

The rearrangement uses TRBV5-1 and TRBJ2-3; 8 bases fit TRBD2. Germline V lookup: CDR1 SGHRS, CDR2 YFSETQ. After removal of 0 bases from V and 2 bases from J, the junction contained 5 bases not matched to a gene. The CDR3 is 16 amino acids. CDR3: CASSLDAGGFTDTQYF. DNA for the CDR3: TGCGCCAGCAGCTTGGATGCGGGGGGTTTCACAGATACGCAGTATTTT.

V gene TRBV7-2 combines with J gene TRBJ1-2; D is unresolved. The CDR3 sequence is 13 residues long. From germline, CDR1 is SGHTA and CDR2 FQGNSA. Trimming left V 0 bases short and J 7 bases short, with 9 bases between. CDR3 in DNA: TGTGCCAGCAGCTTAGCGCGGCGGTCTGGCTACACCTTC. Residues: CASSLARRSGYTF.

This chain links TRBV6-2 or TRBV6-3 with TRBJ2-7; possibly TRBD1 for D (5 bases). V was shortened by 2 bases and J by 3 bases, with 17 bases between the two germline ends. The CDR3 has 16 residues. Germline V lookup: CDR1 MNHEY, CDR2 SVGEGT. In DNA form, the CDR3 reads TGTGCCAGCAGTTACCCCAGTGGGGCGGACCTCTACGAGCAGTACTTC. Translating gives CASSYPSGADLYEQYF.

CDR3 residues: CASRRGPANTEAFF. For the CDR3, the DNA is TGTGCCAGCCGACGGGGGCCGGCGAACACTGAAGCTTTCTTT. This chain links TRBV2 with TRBJ1-1; tentatively, D is TRBD1 (6 bases). The CDR3 runs 14 residues. The germline V gene has CDR1 SNHLY and CDR2 FYNNEI. V was cut by 8 bases and J by 1 base, with 14 bases left in between.

This clone appeared a few times. The chain couples TRBV11-2 to TRBJ2-3; no clear D gene. CDR1 is SGHAT and CDR2 is FQNNGV in the germline V gene. The germline V and J ends were trimmed by 8 bases and 0 bases, with 12 bases remaining between them. CDR3 length: 14 amino acids. The CDR3 here is CASRRAGSTDTQYF. For the CDR3, the DNA is TGTGCCAGCCGCCGAGCTGGTAGCACAGATACGCAGTATTTT.

This clone appeared once. The chain combines TRBV2 with TRBJ2-7; D gene unclear. Germline CDR1 and CDR2: SNHLY and FYNNEI. The CDR3 consists of 15 residues. Trimming took 7 bases from V and 3 from J, leaving 19 bases between them. The CDR3 DNA follows: TGTGCCAGCATGAAAGAGCGAGATTCGAGCTACGAGCAGTACTTC. Amino acids: CASMKERDSSYEQYF.

This clone showed up just a few times. V gene TRBV6-5 combines with J gene TRBJ1-1; D gene uncertain. The CDR3 runs 12 residues. V shed 3 bases and J shed 7 bases, with 9 bases lying between them. CDR1 is MNHEY and CDR2 is SVGAGI in the germline V gene. DNA of the CDR3: TGTGCCAGCAGTTATAAAGCAGATGAAGCTTTCTTT. Its protein is CASSYKADEAFF.

This clone was seen once. The gene calls are TRBV7-2 and TRBJ2-7, with D possibly being TRBD1 (6 bases). Trimming pared 5 bases from V and 6 bases from J, leaving 11 bases between. Germline CDR1 reads SGHTA; CDR2 reads FQGNSA. The CDR3 extends over 12 amino acids. The chain's CDR3 is CASSDRPREQYF. DNA for the CDR3: TGTGCCAGCAGCGACAGGCCCCGCGAGCAGTACTTC. The full variable domain, its missing parts supplied by reference TRBV7-2 and TRBJ2-7, is GAGVSQSPSNKVTEKGKDVELRCDPISGHTALYWYRQSLGQGLEFLIYFQGNSAPDKSGLPSDRFSAERTGGSVSTLTIQRTQQEDSAVYLCASSDRPREQYFGPGTRLTVT.

The chain joins TRBV10-3 to TRBJ2-3; the match to TRBD1 covers 9 bases. Germline V gene data show CDR1 as ENHRY and CDR2 as SYGVKD. The V and J ends lost 6 bases and 6 bases, in that order; junction bases with no gene match: 7. CDR3 length: 14 residues. The CDR3, as DNA: TGTGCCATCAGGAGGACAGGGGACTCGGATACGCAGTATTTT. Its translation: CAIRRTGDSDTQYF.

The gene calls are TRBV7-2 and TRBJ2-7; 9 bases line up with TRBD1. Trimming cost V 6 bases and J 6 bases; bases outside gene matches: 12. CDR3 length: 15 amino acids. The V gene's germline CDR1 is SGHTA and CDR2 FQGNSA. The CDR3 loop is CASRYRDRDLGEQYF. Written as DNA, the CDR3 is TGTGCCAGCAGATACCGGGACAGGGATCTTGGCGAGCAGTACTTC.

The chain uses TRBV6-2 or TRBV6-3 and TRBJ2-7; no reliable D call. Germline CDR1 and CDR2: MNHEY and SVGEGT. The CDR3 runs 13 residues. The ends were cut back, 5 bases at V and 5 bases at J, with 13 bases in the middle. The CDR3 loop is CASSPFHSHEQYF. As DNA, the CDR3 is TGTGCCAGCAGTCCATTTCATAGCCACGAGCAGTACTTC.

The chain is built from TRBV6-5 and TRBJ2-3; 13 bases line up with TRBD2. The CDR3 extends over 15 amino acids. CDR1 and CDR2 (germline): MNHEY, SVGAGI. J lost 2 bases, V lost 6 bases, and 2 bases had no gene match. CDR3 region: CASRTSGGTTDTQYF. Here the CDR3 DNA reads TGTGCCAGCAGGACTAGCGGGGGGACCACAGATACGCAGTATTTT.

The rearrangement joins TRBV6-5 to TRBJ2-5; D might be TRBD1 or TRBD2, each matching 6 bases. Looked up from germline, CDR1 is MNHEY and CDR2 is SVGAGI. The CDR3 consists of 14 residues. Trimming shortened V by 5 bases and J by 5 bases, and 15 bases separated the two germline ends. This chain's CDR3 is CASSPGGPRETQYF. The CDR3 DNA reads as TGTGCCAGCAGTCCTGGGGGGCCCCGTGAGACCCAGTACTTC.